This T cell receptor beta chain was observed in a study of shared clonotypes between healthy human individuals. Germline V gene sequence: CDR1 SEHNR, CDR2 FQNEAQ (reference sequence). The CDR3 covers 15 residues. In the study's own analysis: Filtering differed, since immunoSEQ gave only junction sequences and no quality scores. Some clones are missing from TCRdb's copy, which holds only in-frame ones; the method was immunoSEQ multiplex PCR. That table is the source of V, J and clone size, and D and trimming were worked out from the DNA. The sample consists of about 1 million clones, about 70% of them appearing once.

The V gene is TRBV7-9, the J gene TRBJ2-5; 12 bases fit TRBD2. The last part of the DNA fits TRBJ2-7 better; the J call may be wrong. The source is a man between 18 and 29 years old in good health. Material for sequencing was memory CD4+ T cells sorted from blood. The subset is: CD45RA-negative fraction. The CDR3 sequence: CASSRGTSGPYEQYF. In DNA, the CDR3 is TGTGCCAGCAGCCGCGGGACTAGCGGGCCTTACGAGCAGTACTTC.